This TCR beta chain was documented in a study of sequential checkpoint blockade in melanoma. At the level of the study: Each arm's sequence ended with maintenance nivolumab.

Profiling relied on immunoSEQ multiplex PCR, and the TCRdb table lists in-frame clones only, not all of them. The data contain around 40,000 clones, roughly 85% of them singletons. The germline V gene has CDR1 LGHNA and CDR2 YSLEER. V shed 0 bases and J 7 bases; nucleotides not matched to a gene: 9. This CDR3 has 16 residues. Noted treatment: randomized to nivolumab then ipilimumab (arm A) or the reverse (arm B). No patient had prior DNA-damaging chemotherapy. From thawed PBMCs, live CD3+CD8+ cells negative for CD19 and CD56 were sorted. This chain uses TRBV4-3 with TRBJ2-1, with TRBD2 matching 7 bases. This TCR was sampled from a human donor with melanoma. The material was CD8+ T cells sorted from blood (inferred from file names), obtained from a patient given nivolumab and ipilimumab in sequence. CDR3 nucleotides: TGCGCCAGCAGCCAAGATTACGGCGGGAGAACGAATGAGCAGTTCTTC. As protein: CASSQDYGGRTNEQFF.